A selection of T cell receptor beta chains follows, all from one sample in a study of blood T cells in healthy people across ages. TCRdb fed the 5' RACE reads into MiXCR, producing one record per CDR3 protein. The sample includes roughly 1,300,000 distinct CDR3 sequences, 55% to 75% of them seen just once. The specimen sequenced was blood. The receptors shown here come from a man aged 18 to 30 in good health. CDR3s include the opening cysteine and the closing phenylalanine or tryptophan. The order of the fields is D gene, J gene, clone size, V gene, CDR3 protein, CDR3 DNA. The D gene is left open where the match is weak. Size is omitted from some rows. Given values are once, few, many or a class for expanded clones.

TRBD1 | TRBJ1-5 | . | TRBV6-2/TRBV6-3 | CASSYLSGTGNQPQHF | TGTGCCAGCAGTTACTTGAGCGGGACAGGGAATCAGCCCCAGCATTTT
. | TRBJ2-5 | few | TRBV29-1 | CSVLEERETQYF | TGCAGCGTTTTGGAGGAAAGGGAGACCCAGTACTTC
. | TRBJ2-7 | few | TRBV12-3/TRBV12-4 | CASTGTHSYEQYF | TGTGCCAGCACCGGGACACACTCCTACGAGCAGTACTTC
. | TRBJ2-7 | few | TRBV7-2 | CASSPVPYEQYF | TGTGCCAGCAGCCCCGTCCCCTACGAGCAGTACTTC
. | TRBJ2-7 | few | TRBV29-1 | CSVVQAAYIPWGYEQYF | TGCAGCGTTGTGCAAGCAGCTTACATCCCTTGGGGCTACGAGCAGTACTTC
. | TRBJ2-1 | . | TRBV12-3/TRBV12-4 | CASSFGPLNEQFF | TGTGCCAGCAGTTTCGGGCCCCTAAATGAGCAGTTCTTC
. | TRBJ1-4 | . | TRBV4-3 | CASSQVNRAMGEKLFF | TGCGCCAGCAGCCAAGTAAATCGGGCAATGGGTGAAAAACTGTTTTTT
TRBD1 | TRBJ1-2 | . | TRBV4-3 | CASSQNEQGGYGYTF | TGCGCCAGCAGCCAAAACGAACAGGGGGGTTATGGCTACACCTTC
TRBD2 | TRBJ2-7 | . | TRBV10-3 | CAISGLPLAGGPHEQYF | TGTGCCATCAGTGGACTACCTCTAGCGGGAGGGCCCCACGAGCAGTACTTC
TRBD2 | TRBJ2-3 | few | TRBV7-2 | CASSLVIASGRVSDTQYF | TGTGCCAGCAGCTTAGTGATAGCTAGCGGGAGGGTCTCAGATACGCAGTATTTT
. | TRBJ2-2 | once | TRBV20-1 | CSAGDTDGELFF | TGCAGTGCTGGGGACACCGACGGGGAGCTGTTTTTT
. | TRBJ2-7 | . | TRBV4-1 | CASRPDRSSYEQYF | TGCGCCAGCAGACCCGACAGGAGCTCCTACGAGCAGTACTTC
. | TRBJ2-5 | once | TRBV7-9 | CASSSTTRQVGRETQYF | TGTGCCAGCAGCTCCACCACTCGACAGGTGGGCCGGGAGACCCAGTACTTC
TRBD2 | TRBJ2-7 | . | TRBV4-1 | CASSQGAGGVEQYF | TGCGCCAGCAGCCAAGGCGCGGGAGGAGTCGAGCAGTACTTC
. | TRBJ2-1 | . | TRBV6-5 | CASSYDWTVYNEQFF | TGTGCCAGCAGTTACGATTGGACAGTCTACAATGAGCAGTTCTTC
. | TRBJ2-3 | once | TRBV5-4 | CASSVDSSDTQYF | TGTGCCAGCAGCGTGGATTCCTCAGATACGCAGTATTTT
. | TRBJ2-1 | . | TRBV2 | CASSAGSDDEQFF | TGTGCCAGCAGCGCGGGATCGGACGACGAGCAGTTCTTC